This paragraph covers one T cell receptor beta chain sequence. Its cognate antigen has yet to be identified. No quality values exist for individual bases; no much larger clone is one base distant. The sample is drawn from a study of long-term antiretroviral therapy in people with HIV (dated by TCRdb to between 2020 and 2023). Concerning the study at large: The earliest samples were collected roughly a decade before the 2015 WHO recommendation for immediate ART, at a time when ART was usually postponed until CD4 counts fell. Whether ART initiation and durable HIV suppression were associated with changes in peripheral blood TRB repertoire composition and diversity was tested in a retrospective serial study. From 30 adults with confirmed HIV infection, the cohort provided fewer than 200 cryopreserved PBMC samples, gathered serially across a mean of approximately six years (range 1-12). Among the 25 to 35 participants with HIV, about a dozen were female. Test extractions of a monoclonal T-cell line alongside some 36 polyclonal samples showed no cross-contamination during QIAcube processing.

Participants were included only if at least one PBMC sample before ART initiation and at least two post-ART samples were available. All participants with HIV were treated in the United States of America. Before DNA extraction, cryopreserved samples of about 0.9-10 million PBMC were thawed and then washed. At the time of the earliest PBMC sample, participants with HIV were aged between 23 and 54 years. PBMC samples were contributed by each participant from 1-4 timepoints before ART initiation and 2-8 timepoints after ART initiation, with a median of 7 samples. For every participant, serial HIV viral load, CD4+ T-cell count, ART history and demographic data were obtained. A Qiagen kit on a QIAcube was used to extract genomic DNA from unsorted PBMC, with samples processed in batches of 12. The immunoSEQ hsTCRB v3.0 assay was used at survey level resolution for TRB variable region sequencing. TRB sequencing targeted a depth of about 35,000-50,000 T-cell genomes per sample. Pooled TRB libraries were sequenced on an Illumina MiSeq with a v3 150-cycle kit. The source study handled its data this way. Repertoire analysis ran in R within a reproducible Nextflow workflow covering QC, data transformation and analysis. LymphoSeq2, an R package for exploring AIRR-Seq data, was used to implement the custom analyses. After excluding a few samples that yielded fewer than 5000 total TRB sequences, 150 to 200 HIV repertoires remained for analysis. Among the 188 retained HIV repertoires, some 57 were collected before ART initiation and 120 to 140 were collected after ART initiation. Repertoires were downsampled to 5000 TRB nucleotide sequences, with summary statistics averaged over 100 downsampling iterations. The analysis kept only TRB sequences whose CDR3 regions were at least seven amino acids long. A Shannon entropy-derived clonality score and the Gini coefficient were used to measure diversity. Repertoire networks linked the top 5000 CDR3 amino acid sequences whenever two sequences differed by an edit distance of one. Antigen specificity groups and MHC restriction were predicted for TRB CDR3 amino acid sequences with GLIPH2. Known CMV, EBV, HIV or tissue antigen associations were flagged by matching CDR3 amino acid sequences against VDJdb and McPAS-TCR. Pre-ART, post-ART and control groups were compared with Wilcoxon signed-rank tests and Holm-Bonferroni correction. TCRdb stores this immuneACCESS table with in-frame sequences only. Part of the clones is absent; in the studies checked, under half of the shortfall reflects unresolved V genes, and no reason is known for the rest. V, J and clone size derive from that table, while D and trimming were established from the DNA sequence. The sample profile shows 25,000 to 35,000 clones; roughly 90% of them were found once. The ten largest clonotypes hold about 3.9% of the sample.

The germline V gene gives CDR1 as MGHDK and CDR2 as SYGVNS. V is cut by 1 base and J by 10 bases, and the space between the germline ends is 17 bases. Inclusive of the bounding cysteine and phenylalanine, the CDR3 is 16 residues long. Here the CDR3 DNA is all that survives: 48 bases in frame from base 1. Study-level results and caveats: Compared with controls, HIV repertoires had narrower CDR3 length ranges, and the network structure pointed to an antigen-experienced repertoire that shifted only slightly toward naive after ART. Because pre-ART samples had limited cell numbers, profiling was done on unsorted PBMC rather than on sorted CD4+ and CD8+ T cells. Since PBMC availability was limited, sequencing covered only the TCR beta chain, with no alpha chain pairing. Starting ART was linked to a significant rise in TRB diversity, yet even with long-term ART the diversity remained significantly lower than in transplant donor controls. The samples span the years 2004 to 2017, and the ART regimens used at that time may not be as effective as current regimens. Inferences about post-ART repertoire changes are limited because no data were available on ART adherence, viral resistance or therapy changes. The repertoire was dominated across all time points by expanded TRB clones identified before ART initiation, although this dominance was seen to fluctuate and to decrease in many PLHIV after ART.

Specimen: unsorted PBMCs, collected 1.8 years after starting antiretroviral therapy. This clonotype originated in a woman under 30 with HIV. The receptor chain draws on TRBV25-1 and TRBJ2-6, with the D call perhaps TRBD1 or TRBD2, each one matching 6 bases. The bases read TGTGCCAGCAGTGAATGGGGGGCTGGTCGCATGAACGTCCTGACTTTC. Its protein product is CASSEWGAGRMNVLTF.